This passage covers 6 T cell receptor beta chains from one sample sequenced in a study of cytotoxic CD8 clonotypes in ibrutinib-treated CLL. Libraries were prepared by immunoSEQ multiplex PCR; TCRdb keeps only in-frame clonotypes and omits some of them. The data contain about 140,000 clones, around three quarters of them singletons. Sequenced material: PBMCs, taken after 12 months of ibrutinib treatment. The receptors were gathered from a human donor with chronic lymphocytic leukemia.

The chain links TRBV10-3 to TRBJ2-7; the D is unclear. The CDR3 has 14 amino acids. CDR1 and CDR2 (germline): ENHRY, SYGVKD. Trimming stripped 3 bases from V and 0 bases from J, with 9 bases between. The chain's CDR3 is CAISDRPVSYEQYF. CDR3 in DNA: TGTGCCATCAGTGACAGGCCGGTCTCCTACGAGCAGTACTTC.

The chain couples TRBV28 to TRBJ1-4; D remains unclear. CDR3 size: 14 residues. Germline values: CDR1 MDHEN, CDR2 SYDVKM. Trimming shortened V by 8 bases and J by 0 bases, and 10 bases separated the two germline ends. For the CDR3, the DNA is TGTGCCAGCGGGGTCTCGGCAACTAATGAAAAACTGTTTTTT. Its protein is CASGVSATNEKLFF.

This chain joins TRBV11-3 and TRBJ2-7, with TRBD2 identical over 16 bases. Germline assignment: CDR1 SGHNT and CDR2 YENEEA. The CDR3 is made up of 17 amino acids. V was pared by 5 bases and J by 5 bases, with 9 bases of the junction left unmatched. As DNA, the CDR3 is TGTGCCAGCAGCCCCGGGACTAGCGGGAGGGCCCTGGACGAGCAGTACTTC. Residues: CASSPGTSGRALDEQYF.

This chain links TRBV5-5 with TRBJ1-1; tentative D call: TRBD1 (5 bases). Germline CDR1 is SGHKS and CDR2 is YYEKEE (reference sequence). CDR3 length equals 15 residues. V lost 3 bases and J 1 base, leaving 13 bases between the germline ends. CDR3 loop: CASSWEGVSNTEAFF. CDR3 nucleotide sequence: TGTGCCAGCAGCTGGGAAGGGGTGTCGAACACTGAAGCTTTCTTT.

The J gene is TRBJ2-5, the V gene TRBV29-1; 7 bases map to TRBD1. CDR1 SQVTM and CDR2 ANQGSEA come from the germline V gene. The CDR3 has 14 amino acids. Trimming at V came to 5 bases and at J to 5 bases, leaving 11 bases not matched to a gene. The chain's CDR3 is CSVTRQGFMETQYF. The CDR3 DNA sequence: TGCAGCGTTACCCGACAGGGTTTCATGGAGACCCAGTACTTC.

The chain combines TRBV5-4 with TRBJ1-1; D ambiguous. The CDR3 has 15 amino acids. Trimming took 0 bases from V and 1 from J, leaving 10 bases between them. Germline V gene data show CDR1 as SGHNT and CDR2 as YYREEE (reference sequence). CDR3 amino acids: CASSLVSSGNTEAFF. For the CDR3, the DNA is TGTGCCAGCAGCTTGGTTTCGTCGGGGAACACTGAAGCTTTCTTT.